This note documents a single T cell receptor (beta chain) sequence. The source of the sample is a study of CD8 T cells in Susac syndrome. From blood CD8+ and CD4+ T cells, the TCR beta chain was sequenced. The patients with Susac syndrome satisfied recently defined diagnostic criteria for either definite or probable disease. Bulk CD8+ and CD4+ cells came from magnetic negative isolation; CD8+ TEMRA by FACS. Germline CDR1 reads SQVTM; CDR2 reads ANQGSEA. The V end lost 6 bases, the J end lost 0 bases, and 12 bases lay between the germline ends. The CDR3 consists of 14 residues. Random hexamers served to reverse transcribe about 0.45 to 1 ug RNA. The CDR3 of TCR beta was amplified by immunoSEQ multiplex PCR across 54 Vbeta and 13 Jbeta. TCRdb fed the immunoSEQ multiplex PCR reads into MiXCR, producing one record per CDR3 protein. The sample consists of tens of thousands of distinct CDR3 sequences, 85% to 95% of them appearing once.

The chain recombines TRBV29-1 with TRBJ1-5; no reliable D call. The TCR comes from a human donor with Susac syndrome. The specimen was CD4+ T cells from PBMCs. The CDR3 loop reads CSVTVGSSNQPQHF. The CDR3 DNA reads as TGCAGCGTGACCGTAGGAAGTAGCAATCAGCCCCAGCATTTT.